This T cell receptor beta chain comes out of a study of blood T cell repertoires in COVID-19. Libraries were prepared by immunoSEQ multiplex PCR; TCRdb keeps only in-frame clonotypes and omits some of them. There are hundreds of thousands of clones in the sample; 70% to 90% occur only once, and roughly 3% lies in the top ten. Sequencing was done on a sample of peripheral blood. The receptor's source is a man between 18 and 29 years old with active or convalescent COVID-19.

The CDR3 nucleotides read TGTGCCAGCAGTTACGCCAGGGGGGCAACTAATGAAAAACTGTTTTTT. It specifies CASSYARGATNEKLFF. The gene calls are TRBV6-6 and TRBJ1-4; TRBD1 matches at 7 bases. V shed 2 bases, J shed 0 bases, and the junction held 3 bases outside the gene matches. The CDR3 length is 16 residues. Germline loops: CDR1 MNHNY, CDR2 SVGAGI (reference sequence).